These 7 T cell receptor beta chains were all obtained from the same sample, sequenced in a study of blood T cell repertoires in COVID-19. Data came from immunoSEQ multiplex PCR; TCRdb stores just in-frame clones and leaves some out. The sample includes approximately 92,000 clones, about 78% of them seen just once. The source material was peripheral blood. The receptors here all came from a man aged 50 to 59 who had recovered from COVID-19.

By share of the sample, this clone is medium-sized. The chain couples TRBV9 to TRBJ1-1; TRBD1 aligns across 9 bases. In germline, CDR1 is SGDLS, CDR2 YYNGEE. After removal of 2 bases from V and 4 bases from J, the junction contained 6 bases not matched to a gene. The CDR3 has 15 residues. The CDR3 sequence: CASSVTGGGGTEAFF. The DNA of the CDR3 is TGTGCCAGCAGCGTGACAGGGGGAGGGGGCACTGAAGCTTTCTTT.

V is TRBV5-6 and J is TRBJ1-6; D might be TRBD1 (5 bases). The CDR3 has 14 residues. V lost 2 bases and J 9 bases, leaving 12 bases between the germline ends. Germline V gene sequence: CDR1 SGHDT, CDR2 YYEEEE. CDR3 region: CASSLQKGISPLHF. The CDR3 DNA reads TGTGCCAGCAGCTTACAGAAGGGGATTTCACCCCTCCACTTT.

The chain links TRBV18 to TRBJ2-1; 12 positions match TRBD2. CDR3 length: 15 residues. CDR1 is KGHSH, CDR2 LQKENI, per germline. Unmatched junction bases numbered 7, after V lost 5 bases and J lost 8 bases. CDR3 coding DNA: TGTGCCAGCTCAAGGGGACTAGCGGGTGTCGATGAGCAGTTCTTC. Translated: CASSRGLAGVDEQFF.

This chain uses TRBV6-5 with TRBJ2-1; 12 bases are a match to TRBD2. Germline values: CDR1 MNHEY, CDR2 SVGAGI. After removal of 6 bases from V and 9 bases from J, the junction contained 6 bases not matched to a gene. The CDR3 is 14 amino acids. The CDR3 DNA sequence: TGTGCCAGCAGACAGGGACTAGCGGGTGGTGAGCAGTTCTTC. Translated, it gives CASRQGLAGGEQFF.

V gene TRBV7-2 combines with J gene TRBJ1-2; D may be TRBD1 (6 bases). Trimming took 5 bases from V and 7 from J, leaving 14 bases between them. CDR1 is SGHTA, CDR2 FQGNSA, per germline. This CDR3 spans 13 amino acids. The CDR3 is CASSATGGLGYTF. The CDR3, as DNA: TGTGCCAGCAGCGCGACTGGGGGCCTTGGCTACACCTTC.

The chain uses TRBV19 and TRBJ2-7; TRBD2 is a possible D gene (6 bases). The CDR3 has 14 residues. Germline lookup yields CDR1 LNHDA and CDR2 SQIVND (reference sequence). V gave up 1 base and J gave up 2 bases, with 9 bases separating them. CDR3 DNA sequence: TGTGCCAGTAGTATAGTTGGAGGGGCCTACGAGCAGTACTTC. It codes for CASSIVGGAYEQYF.

The chain joins TRBV6-5 to TRBJ1-4, with D possibly TRBD1 on 6 matching bases. V was pared by 6 bases and J by 8 bases, with 16 bases between. Per germline, CDR1 MNHEY and CDR2 SVGAGI. The CDR3 has 14 residues. In DNA, the CDR3 is TGTGCCAGCAGGCAGACAGGCTTTAGCGAAAAACTGTTTTTT. Residues: CASRQTGFSEKLFF.